A single sample is the source of the 11 T cell receptor beta chains below, sequenced in a study of shared clonotypes between healthy human individuals. Clones were sequenced by immunoSEQ multiplex PCR, and TCRdb holds only the in-frame ones, with some missing. Among 2 million to 2.5 million clones listed, around 95% were seen once. The source material was naive CD4+ T cells sorted from blood. The subset here: CD45RA+ positively selected. All receptors derive from a man between 18 and 29 years old in good health.

This clone appeared a single time. The same CDR3 arises from other DNA sequences in this sample as well. V is TRBV5-4 and J is TRBJ2-7, with a possible D match to TRBD1 (6 bases). V was shortened by 5 bases and J by 0 bases, with 9 bases between the two germline ends. The CDR3 extends over 13 amino acids. Germline V gene data show CDR1 as SGHNT and CDR2 as YYREEE (reference sequence). This CDR3 is CASSRGSSYEQYF. The CDR3 DNA sequence: TGTGCCAGCAGTAGGGGGTCCTCCTACGAGCAGTACTTC.

This clone was seen only once. Written as DNA, the CDR3 is TGTGCCAGCAGCTTGGAGGCAGGGACTAATGAAAAACTGTTTTTT. Amino acids: CASSLEAGTNEKLFF. The gene calls are TRBV5-8 and TRBJ1-4, with a weak D call TRBD1 (5 bases). The CDR3 is 15 amino acids. Deletions cut 0 bases from V and 2 bases from J, with 8 bases between. Germline V gene data show CDR1 as SGHTS and CDR2 as YDEGEE.

This clone was recorded once. The CDR3 DNA follows: TGTGCTAGTGGTTTGGTACCTCTTGACATCGCCTATGGCTACACCTTC. Translating it yields CASGLVPLDIAYGYTF. The chain couples TRBV12-5 to TRBJ1-2; D is unresolved. CDR3 size: 16 residues. The germline CDR1 and CDR2 sequences are LGHNT and FRNRAP. Deletions cut 0 bases from V and 4 bases from J, with 15 bases between.

The chain combines TRBV7-2 with TRBJ1-1; D is unresolved. V shed 5 bases and J shed 4 bases, with 17 bases lying between them. The CDR3 extends over 15 amino acids. Per the germline V gene, CDR1 is SGHTA and CDR2 is FQGNSA. The CDR3 region has the DNA TGTGCCAGCAGCGACCCCTCTATGGGCACCACTGAAGCTTTCTTT. Translation gives CASSDPSMGTTEAFF.

A few counts support this clone. The chain uses TRBV4-1 and TRBJ2-7; unclear D gene. Trimming pared 0 bases from V and 5 bases from J, leaving 8 bases between. The CDR3 has 13 amino acids. CDR1 is MGHRA and CDR2 is YSYEKL in the germline V gene. The CDR3 nucleotides are TGCGCCAGCAGCCAAGATGGGCTAGACGAGCAGTACTTC. This sequence encodes CASSQDGLDEQYF.

This clone was picked up one time. Relative to the germline gene, one junction end is altered; a read error may explain this. The rearrangement uses TRBV6-6 and TRBJ2-1; D is ambiguous. Germline lookup yields CDR1 MNHNY and CDR2 SVGAGI (reference sequence). This CDR3 contains 12 residues. The CDR3: CASSYSTRDPVF. Here the CDR3 DNA reads TGTGCCAGCAGTTACTCGACGCGAGACCCGGTCTTC.

This chain connects TRBV25-1 to TRBJ1-6; 8 nucleotides align to TRBD1. The CDR3 runs 15 residues. The germline V gene encodes CDR1 MGHDK and CDR2 SYGVNS. Germline trimming cut 4 bases from V and 8 bases from J; bases unmatched to any gene: 7. CDR3 residues: CASSAGGGGYSPLHF. In DNA form, the CDR3 reads TGTGCCAGCAGTGCAGGGGGCGGTGGGTATTCACCCCTCCACTTT.

This chain uses TRBV10-1 with TRBJ2-1; TRBD2 matches at 14 bases. The CDR3 is made up of 18 amino acids. Germline CDR1 WNHNN, CDR2 SYGVQD (reference sequence). The J segment lost 1 base and the V segment lost 6 bases, leaving 8 bases of the junction unmatched. CDR3 sequence: CASRTSGRALGSYNEQFF. The CDR3, as DNA: TGCGCCAGCAGGACTAGCGGGAGGGCTTTAGGGTCCTACAATGAGCAGTTCTTC.

The chain employs TRBV5-1 and TRBJ1-4; D unclear. CDR1 is SGHRS and CDR2 is YFSETQ in the germline V gene. With 5 bases removed from V and 6 bases from J, the gap between germline ends came to 11 bases. There are 13 residues in the CDR3. The CDR3 reads CASSQVLDEKLFF. The CDR3 region has the DNA TGCGCCAGCAGTCAGGTATTGGATGAAAAACTGTTTTTT.

The table lists this clone with a count of one. The chain combines TRBV7-9 with TRBJ2-5; no clear D gene. The germline gives CDR1 SEHNR, CDR2 FQNEAQ (reference sequence). CDR3 length equals 15 residues. Trimming left V 3 bases short and J 5 bases short, with 16 bases between. CDR3 loop: CASSFSERAVETQYF. The DNA for the CDR3 is TGTGCCAGCAGCTTTTCGGAACGGGCGGTTGAGACCCAGTACTTC.

This clone appeared once. The gene calls are TRBV6-1 and TRBJ1-6; 9 nucleotides match TRBD1. CDR3 length: 16 amino acids. J lost 6 bases, V lost 1 base, and 4 bases had no gene match. CDR1 and CDR2 (germline): MNHNS, SASEGT. This CDR3 reads CASSEGTGVGNSPLHF. In DNA, the CDR3 is TGTGCCAGCAGTGAAGGGACAGGGGTGGGTAATTCACCCCTCCACTTT.